This T cell receptor beta chain was observed in a study of identical twins (dated by TCRdb to about 2016). Broadly, across the study: The study deep-sequenced TCR alpha and beta repertoires from monozygotic twins, unrelated adults of various ages and cord blood to test whether fetal clonotypes persist. To rule out contamination, replicate twin experiments were performed at different times with different library preparation protocols. Results and caveats for the whole study, not just this receptor: The excess sharing between twins in beta out-of-frame sequences was weaker because fewer shared sequences reduced the signal-to-noise ratio. Out-of-frame TCR alpha sharing in monozygotic twins was systematically underestimated by recombination models, whereas sharing between unrelated individuals was in agreement with the recombination models. Because the same donors could not be followed over many years, the conclusions depended on cross-sectional statistical analysis. Compared with coincidental sharing between unrelated individuals, an excess of low generation-probability sequences was observed among out-of-frame TCR alpha sequences shared between twins. Fewer insertions were carried by abundant cord blood beta clonotypes, a similar but weaker trend appeared in young adult naive repertoires, and no such trend appeared in memory repertoires. Invariant T cells such as MAIT and iNKT could partly confound zero-insertion analyses, although diverse VJ usage argued against such confounding for most clonotypes.

Only healthy Caucasian donors were included. The study also sequenced three unrelated non-twin adults: a male aged 18 to 30, a male aged 50 to 60 and a female aged 50 to 60. Miltenyi CD45RO+ enrichment and human naive T-cell isolation kits were used to isolate memory (CD45RO+) and naive T cells from PBMC. Taken from cysteine to phenylalanine, the CDR3 has 14 residues. Of all the DNA, just the CDR3 is kept, 42 bases in frame from base 1. Relative to germline, V is 2 bases shorter and J is 4 bases shorter, with 9 bases between their ends. The germline V gene sets CDR1 to KGHSH and CDR2 to LQKENI. Library generation was performed with 5' RACE. The sequencing machine was an Illumina HiSeq 2000. Template switching introduced a universal primer binding site; the final cDNA contained a unique molecular identifier, enabling accurate counting of TCR cDNA molecules. First-strand cDNA for TCR alpha and beta chains was synthesized from specific primers in the conserved constant-segment region. To control for contamination, each cDNA library was double barcoded with a SMART-Mk sample barcode plus Illumina barcodes. TruSeq adapter sequences along with Illumina sample barcodes were introduced in two successive PCR steps. The TCR alpha and beta cDNA libraries were sequenced on the Illumina HiSeq platform using custom primers. Per the original workflow: MiGEC processed the raw reads to extract unique molecular identifiers, while MiXCR was used to determine the CDR3 positions. Recombination models were inferred per individual with the repgenHMM and IGoR tools using an EM algorithm. The tcR package in R was used for shared clonotype analysis, with sharing normalized by the product of cloneset sizes. Out-of-frame nonproductive sequences were analyzed to study raw recombination free of thymic and clonal selection effects. TCRdb ran its own pipeline on the public reads, namely fastp trimming at Q25 and MiXCR clone calling, and kept in-frame beta chains. Every distinct CDR3 protein forms one entry, paired with its most common genes and DNA. The V and J calls shown here were made by TCRdb, not taken from the authors' results. The sample data list 400,000 or so distinct CDR3 sequences, and 9% to 10% of these were observed just once. The biggest ten clones account for under 9.5% of the sample.

This clonotype showed up many times. Its recognized antigen is unknown. Base qualities are not provided; no much larger clone lies one nucleotide away. The clonotype comes from a woman between 45 and 60 years old in good health. This chain is built from TRBV18 and TRBJ2-1; the D gene lacks a confident call. The sample taken for sequencing was naive T cells sorted from blood. Reading the label with the study, this specimen's cell subset or site is: cells isolated with a human naive T-cell isolation kit. The nucleotide sequence reads TGTGCCAGCTCACCAGATCCGACATACAATGAGCAGTTCTTC. This gives the protein CASSPDPTYNEQFF.